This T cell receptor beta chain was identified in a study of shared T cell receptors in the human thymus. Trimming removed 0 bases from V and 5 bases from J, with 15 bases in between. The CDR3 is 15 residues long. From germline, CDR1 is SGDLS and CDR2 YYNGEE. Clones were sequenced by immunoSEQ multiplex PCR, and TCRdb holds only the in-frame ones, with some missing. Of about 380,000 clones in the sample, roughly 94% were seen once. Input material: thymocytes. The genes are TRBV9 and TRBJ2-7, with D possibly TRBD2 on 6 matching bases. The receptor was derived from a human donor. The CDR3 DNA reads TGTGCCAGCAGCGTAGATACGGGAGTTCACCACGAGCAGTACTTC. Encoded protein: CASSVDTGVHHEQYF.